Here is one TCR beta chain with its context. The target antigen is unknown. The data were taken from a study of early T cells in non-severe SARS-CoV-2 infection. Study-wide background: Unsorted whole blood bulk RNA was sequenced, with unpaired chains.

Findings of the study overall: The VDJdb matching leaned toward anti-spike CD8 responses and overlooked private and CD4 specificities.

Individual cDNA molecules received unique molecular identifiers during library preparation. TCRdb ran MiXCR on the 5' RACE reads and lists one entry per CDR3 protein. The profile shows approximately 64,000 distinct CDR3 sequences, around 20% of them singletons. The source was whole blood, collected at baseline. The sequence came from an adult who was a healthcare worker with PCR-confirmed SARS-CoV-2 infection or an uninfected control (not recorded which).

The CDR3 protein is CASSSVGTANTGELFF. The CDR3 DNA follows: TGTGCCAGCAGTTCTGTTGGGACTGCGAACACCGGGGAGCTGTTTTTT. This sequence joins TRBV6-2 or TRBV6-3 and TRBJ2-2; weak D call: TRBD2 (6 bases). The CDR3 length is 16 residues. Trimming removed 4 bases from V and 0 bases from J, with 12 bases in between. Germline V gene sequence: CDR1 MNHEY, CDR2 SVGEGT.